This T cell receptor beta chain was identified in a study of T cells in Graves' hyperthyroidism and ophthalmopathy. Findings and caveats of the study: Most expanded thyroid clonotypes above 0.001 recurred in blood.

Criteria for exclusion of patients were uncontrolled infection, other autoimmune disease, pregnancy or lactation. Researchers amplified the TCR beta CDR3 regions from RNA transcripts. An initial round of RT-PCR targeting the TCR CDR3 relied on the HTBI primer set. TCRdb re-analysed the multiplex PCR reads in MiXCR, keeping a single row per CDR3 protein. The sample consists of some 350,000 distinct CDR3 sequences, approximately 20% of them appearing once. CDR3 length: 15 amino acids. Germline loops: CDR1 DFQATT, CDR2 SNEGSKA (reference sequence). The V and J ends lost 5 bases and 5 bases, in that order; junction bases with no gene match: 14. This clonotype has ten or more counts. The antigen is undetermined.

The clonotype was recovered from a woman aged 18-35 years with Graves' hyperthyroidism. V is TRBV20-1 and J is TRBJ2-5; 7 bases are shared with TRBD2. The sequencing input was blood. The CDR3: CSAGDPGGGGETQYF. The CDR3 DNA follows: TGCAGTGCTGGGGATCCGGGAGGAGGAGGGGAGACCCAGTACTTC.